These 21 T cell receptor beta chains originate from one sample sequenced in a study of T cell repertoires in cytomegalovirus infection. TCRdb called the reads again in MiXCR, with one record for every CDR3 protein. The sample comprises roughly 280,000 distinct CDR3 sequences, roughly 13% of which are singletons, and around 8.8% rests with the top ten. The source material was PBMCs. The receptors shown here come from a human donor in good health (CMV status not recorded). Some clones in this sample may be carry-over from other donors' samples.

The V and J genes are TRBV6-2 or TRBV6-3 and TRBJ2-7; D ambiguous. This CDR3 is built from 13 residues. The V end lost 7 bases, the J end lost 0 bases, and 10 bases lay between the germline ends. Looked up from germline, CDR1 is MNHEY and CDR2 is SVGEGT. The CDR3 DNA reads TGTGCCAGCACGGCAGGCTTCTCCTACGAGCAGTACTTC. Translating gives CASTAGFSYEQYF.

The chain links TRBV10-3 to TRBJ2-4; the match to TRBD1 covers 11 bases. V trimming: 0 bases; J trimming: 7 bases; junction bases outside the gene matches: 2. Germline V CDR1 and CDR2: ENHRY, SYGVKD. This CDR3 contains 15 residues. CDR3 sequence: CAISESRDRGNIQYF. Written as DNA, the CDR3 is TGTGCCATCAGTGAGTCGAGGGACAGGGGGAACATTCAGTACTTC.

This clonotype was found many times. The chain recombines TRBV7-2 with TRBJ1-3; D unresolved. The CDR3 is 12 amino acids. The V and J ends lost 5 bases and 4 bases respectively, with 6 bases between them. The V gene's germline CDR1 is SGHTA and CDR2 FQGNSA. The CDR3 bases are TGTGCCAGCAGCCCTACAGGAAACACCATATATTTT. It translates to CASSPTGNTIYF.

This clonotype has at least ten counts. The chain recombines TRBV19 with TRBJ2-7, with 7 bases that match TRBD2. J was trimmed by 6 bases and V by 3 bases; bases with no gene match: 5. Germline V CDR1 and CDR2: LNHDA, SQIVND (reference sequence). This CDR3 spans 13 amino acids. CDR3 protein: CASSIEGGGEQYF. CDR3 DNA sequence: TGTGCCAGTAGTATCGAGGGCGGGGGCGAGCAGTACTTC.

This clonotype occurred a few times. The CDR3 DNA is TGTGCCAGCAGCCCTGGGGACGAAGGGCAAGAGACCCAGTACTTC. It encodes CASSPGDEGQETQYF. The V gene is TRBV11-2, the J gene TRBJ2-5; D could derive from TRBD1 or TRBD2 (5 bases each). There are 15 residues in the CDR3. Germline loops: CDR1 SGHAT, CDR2 FQNNGV. Deletions cut 5 bases from V and 2 bases from J, with 15 bases between.

The chain combines TRBV12-3 or TRBV12-4 with TRBJ1-1; D gene uncertain. V was shortened by 3 bases and J by 1 base, with 9 bases between the two germline ends. CDR3 size: 14 residues. This chain's CDR3 is CASSFERANTEAFF. In nucleotides, the CDR3 is TGTGCCAGCAGTTTCGAACGCGCGAACACTGAAGCTTTCTTT.

The gene calls are TRBV10-3 and TRBJ2-2, with D tentatively TRBD2 (6 bases). V lost 4 bases and J 0 bases, leaving 21 bases between the germline ends. Per germline, CDR1 ENHRY and CDR2 SYGVKD. The CDR3 runs 19 residues. This chain's CDR3 is CAISGDYEGDFPNTGELFF. The DNA of the CDR3 is TGTGCCATCAGTGGAGACTATGAAGGGGACTTCCCGAACACCGGGGAGCTGTTTTTT.

This clonotype occurred many times. V usage is TRBV9 and J usage is TRBJ2-1, with 13 bases lining up with TRBD2. CDR3 size: 17 residues. V was clipped by 3 bases and J by 8 bases; unmatched bases: 11. CDR1 is SGDLS and CDR2 is YYNGEE in the germline V gene. The chain's CDR3 is CASSDAAGTSGMYEQFF. CDR3 sequence (DNA): TGTGCCAGCAGCGACGCGGCCGGGACTAGCGGGATGTATGAGCAGTTCTTC.

The gene calls are TRBV29-1 and TRBJ1-3; D might be TRBD1 (6 bases). Trimming left V 6 bases short and J 0 bases short, with 12 bases between. CDR3 length: 14 residues. Germline CDR1 SQVTM, CDR2 ANQGSEA. CDR3 protein: CSVTQGLSGNTIYF. The CDR3 DNA is TGCAGCGTAACACAGGGACTCTCTGGAAACACCATATATTTT. The whole variable domain, filled in from reference TRBV29-1 and TRBJ1-3, reads SAVISQKPSRDICQRGTSLTIQCQVDSQVTMMFWYRQQPGQSLTLIATANQGSEATYESGFVIDKFPISRPNLTFSTLTVSNMSPEDSSIYLCSVTQGLSGNTIYFGEGSWLTVV.

This clonotype was detected ten times or more. The rearrangement links TRBV7-8 to TRBJ2-1, with D possibly being TRBD1 (6 bases). Germline CDR1 SGHVS, CDR2 FQNEAQ. CDR3 length: 12 amino acids. The V end lost 4 bases, the J end lost 10 bases, and 11 bases lay between the germline ends. The CDR3 sequence: CASSSGTSEQFF. The CDR3 nucleotides read TGTGCCAGCAGCTCCGGGACATCCGAGCAGTTCTTC.

At least ten counts were recorded for this clonotype. The V and J genes are TRBV7-2 and TRBJ2-7; D gene uncertain. The CDR3 runs to 13 residues. CDR1 and CDR2 (germline): SGHTA, FQGNSA. V lost 5 bases to trimming and J lost 3 bases, with 11 bases between them. The CDR3 loop reads CASSPPGGYEQYF. The CDR3 region has the DNA TGTGCCAGCAGCCCCCCGGGTGGCTACGAGCAGTACTTC.

The chain links TRBV20-1 to TRBJ1-5, with 7 bases identical to TRBD1. This CDR3 is built from 14 residues. V lost 3 bases to trimming and J lost 9 bases; unmatched junction nucleotides: 11. Germline V lookup: CDR1 DFQATT, CDR2 SNEGSKA (reference sequence). Written as DNA, the CDR3 is TGCAGTGCTAGTCTCAACAGGGGCAGTTCGCCCCAGCATTTT. Its translation is CSASLNRGSSPQHF.

The chain is built from TRBV12-5 and TRBJ2-6; D may correspond to TRBD1 or TRBD2 (5 bases each). The germline V and J ends were trimmed by 5 bases and 0 bases, with 11 bases remaining between them. Germline values: CDR1 LGHNT, CDR2 FRNRAP. This CDR3 contains 16 residues. This CDR3 is CASGPPRGSGANVLTF. CDR3 sequence (DNA): TGTGCTAGTGGTCCCCCGAGGGGCTCTGGGGCCAACGTCCTGACTTTC.

The chain joins TRBV12-5 to TRBJ2-1; TRBD2 matches 8 bases. Germline V gene lookup returns CDR1 LGHNT and CDR2 FRNRAP. The CDR3 runs 15 residues. V shed 5 bases and J 0 bases; nucleotides not matched to a gene: 3. The CDR3 nucleotides are TGTGCTAGTGGTACCAGCGGGAGCTCCTACAATGAGCAGTTCTTC. It encodes CASGTSGSSYNEQFF.

This clonotype was seen a few times. This chain connects TRBV29-1 to TRBJ2-1; 9 bases are shared with TRBD1. After removal of 6 bases from V and 13 bases from J, the junction contained 7 bases not matched to a gene. CDR1 is SQVTM and CDR2 is ANQGSEA in the germline V gene. There are 11 residues in the CDR3. CDR3 amino acids: CSVTVDRGQFF. The CDR3 bases are TGCAGCGTCACAGTGGACAGGGGACAGTTCTTC.

The chain combines TRBV29-1 with TRBJ1-2; D is possibly TRBD1 (5 bases). Germline-derived CDR1 and CDR2 are SQVTM and ANQGSEA. Trimming stripped 3 bases from V and 5 bases from J, with 13 bases between. This CDR3 is 13 amino acids long. CDR3 nucleotide sequence: TGCAGCGTTGAGAGGACACCTGCGTATGGCTACACCTTC. Protein sequence: CSVERTPAYGYTF.

This clonotype was counted many times. The chain recombines TRBV5-4 with TRBJ2-7; 7 bases are a match to TRBD1. Germline trimming cut 5 bases from V and 4 bases from J; bases unmatched to any gene: 12. Germline V lookup: CDR1 SGHNT, CDR2 YYREEE (reference sequence). CDR3 length: 15 residues. CDR3 nucleotide sequence: TGTGCCAGCAGTTTTGACAGGGCCGGTTCATACGAGCAGTACTTC. Translated: CASSFDRAGSYEQYF.

This sequence joins TRBV7-9 and TRBJ2-7; tentatively, D is TRBD1 (6 bases). This CDR3 has 16 amino acids. Trimming took off 5 bases at V and 0 bases at J, with 17 bases between the two ends. Germline CDR1 reads SEHNR; CDR2 reads FQNEAQ (reference sequence). CDR3 amino acids: CASSDTTGILSYEQYF. CDR3 DNA: TGTGCCAGCAGCGATACTACAGGGATTCTCTCCTACGAGCAGTACTTC. Supplemented by reference TRBV7-9 and TRBJ2-7, the full variable domain reads DTGVSQNPRHKITKRGQNVTFRCDPISEHNRLYWYRQTLGQGPEFLTYFQNEAQLEKSRLLSDRFSAERPKGSFSTLEIQRTEQGDSAMYLCASSDTTGILSYEQYFGPGTRLTVT.

This clonotype was detected ten times or more. V is TRBV7-9 and J is TRBJ1-1; D is ambiguous. Trimming took 4 bases from V and 6 from J, leaving 9 bases between them. This CDR3 has 12 amino acids. Per germline, CDR1 SEHNR and CDR2 FQNEAQ (reference sequence). CDR3 loop: CASSSPPPEAFF. CDR3 sequence (DNA): TGTGCCAGCAGCTCCCCCCCTCCTGAAGCTTTCTTT.

On this clonotype: Germline and junction disagree at one end, which may indicate a read error. The chain recombines TRBV5-4 with TRBJ2-2; D may be TRBD2 (6 bases). This CDR3 is 15 amino acids long. Germline-derived CDR1 and CDR2 are SGHNT and YYREEE (reference sequence). The CDR3 protein is CASSAGTWNTGELLF. CDR3 coding DNA: TGTGCCAGCAGCGCCGGGACTTGGAACACCGGGGAGCTGCTTTTT.

V gene TRBV4-3 combines with J gene TRBJ2-1; D may be TRBD2 (5 bases). This CDR3 has 16 amino acids. Trimming took 3 bases from V and 2 from J, leaving 14 bases between them. Germline-derived CDR1 and CDR2 are LGHNA and YSLEER. This CDR3 reads CASSQDWEKPYNEQFF. CDR3 DNA: TGCGCCAGCAGCCAGGATTGGGAGAAACCCTACAATGAGCAGTTCTTC.